This is a list of T cell receptor beta chains from one sample in a study of shared clonotypes between healthy human individuals. Assay used: immunoSEQ multiplex PCR; TCRdb lists only in-frame clones, some missing. The table has fewer than 400,000 clones, around two thirds seen once. The specimen sequenced was memory CD4+ T cells sorted from blood. The receptors were sampled from a young man in good health. Each CDR3 is given with its conserved first and last residue. The order of the fields is CDR3 protein, CDR3 DNA, clone size, V gene, D gene, J gene. A D gene is named only where the DNA matches it firmly. Where a row states a size, it is once, few, many or the class of an expanded clone; other rows omit it.

CDR3aa: CASSPYLQVAGGVNEQFF; CDR3nt: TGTGCCAGCAGTCCCTACCTCCAAGTAGCGGGAGGTGTCAATGAGCAGTTCTTC; abundance: -; v_gene: TRBV27; d_gene: TRBD2; j_gene: TRBJ2-1
CDR3aa: CASFDLGQGANTEAFF; CDR3nt: TGTGCCAGCTTTGATCTCGGACAGGGGGCCAACACTGAAGCTTTCTTT; abundance: -; v_gene: TRBV6-6; d_gene: TRBD1; j_gene: TRBJ1-1
CDR3aa: CASRGLAGPQETQYF; CDR3nt: TGTGCCAGCAGGGGACTAGCGGGACCCCAAGAGACCCAGTACTTC; abundance: -; v_gene: TRBV27; d_gene: TRBD2; j_gene: TRBJ2-5
CDR3aa: CASSVAPGANTGELFF; CDR3nt: TGTGCCAGCAGCGTAGCCCCGGGAGCTAACACCGGGGAGCTGTTTTTT; abundance: -; v_gene: TRBV9; d_gene: -; j_gene: TRBJ2-2
CDR3aa: CASSPLTGITGELFF; CDR3nt: TGCGCCAGCAGCCCCCTTACAGGGATCACCGGGGAGCTGTTTTTT; abundance: once; v_gene: TRBV5-1; d_gene: -; j_gene: TRBJ2-2
CDR3aa: CASNSIGGSSYEQYF; CDR3nt: TGTGCCAGCAATTCCATTGGCGGGAGCTCCTACGAGCAGTACTTC; abundance: -; v_gene: TRBV6-6; d_gene: TRBD2; j_gene: TRBJ2-7
CDR3aa: CASSLETDYGYTF; CDR3nt: TGTGCCAGCAGTTTAGAAACGGACTATGGCTACACCTTC; abundance: -; v_gene: TRBV11-2; d_gene: -; j_gene: TRBJ1-2
CDR3aa: CASSVGSGRASYEQYF; CDR3nt: TGTGCCAGCAGCGTAGGGAGCGGGAGGGCCTCCTACGAGCAGTACTTC; abundance: -; v_gene: TRBV9; d_gene: TRBD2; j_gene: TRBJ2-7
CDR3aa: CASSPTGMNTEAFF; CDR3nt: TGTGCCAGTAGTCCGACGGGGATGAACACTGAAGCTTTCTTT; abundance: -; v_gene: TRBV19; d_gene: -; j_gene: TRBJ1-1
CDR3aa: CASSPGQLRHNEQFF; CDR3nt: TGCGCCAGCAGTCCGGGACAATTACGGCACAATGAGCAGTTCTTC; abundance: -; v_gene: TRBV5-1; d_gene: -; j_gene: TRBJ2-1
CDR3aa: CASSLESRGQGYTF; CDR3nt: TGCGCCAGCAGCTTGGAGTCCAGGGGACAGGGCTACACCTTC; abundance: -; v_gene: TRBV5-1; d_gene: TRBD1; j_gene: TRBJ1-2
CDR3aa: CATGQRAGGNEQFF; CDR3nt: TGCGCCACCGGACAGAGAGCGGGAGGAAATGAGCAGTTCTTC; abundance: -; v_gene: TRBV5-1; d_gene: TRBD2; j_gene: TRBJ2-1
CDR3aa: CASKREAGNQPQHF; CDR3nt: TGTGCCAGCAAGAGGGAAGCGGGCAATCAGCCCCAGCATTTT; abundance: -; v_gene: TRBV21-1; d_gene: -; j_gene: TRBJ1-5
CDR3aa: CATSPLPIAGYNEQFF; CDR3nt: TGTGCCACCAGCCCCCTTCCGATAGCGGGGTACAATGAGCAGTTCTTC; abundance: -; v_gene: TRBV15; d_gene: TRBD2; j_gene: TRBJ2-1
CDR3aa: CAVARAGPGTGEKLFF; CDR3nt: TGTGCCGTCGCGAGGGCGGGTCCAGGGACAGGCGAAAAACTGTTTTTT; abundance: -; v_gene: TRBV10-3; d_gene: TRBD1; j_gene: TRBJ1-4
CDR3aa: CASSYTRTSGRETQYF; CDR3nt: TGTGCCAGCAGTTACACTAGGACTAGCGGGAGAGAGACCCAGTACTTC; abundance: -; v_gene: TRBV6-5; d_gene: TRBD2; j_gene: TRBJ2-5
CDR3aa: CASSVGRVGEQYF; CDR3nt: TGTGCCAGCAGCGTAGGCAGGGTTGGCGAGCAGTACTTC; abundance: -; v_gene: TRBV9; d_gene: -; j_gene: TRBJ2-7
CDR3aa: CASSLGNGTPRATYEQYF; CDR3nt: TGTGCCAGCAGCTTGGGTAACGGGACTCCCCGTGCAACCTACGAGCAGTACTTC; abundance: -; v_gene: TRBV7-9; d_gene: -; j_gene: TRBJ2-7
CDR3aa: CASSPWGLGGERAFF; CDR3nt: TGCGCCAGCAGTCCCTGGGGTTTGGGAGGGGAAAGAGCTTTCTTT; abundance: -; v_gene: TRBV5-1; d_gene: -; j_gene: TRBJ1-1
CDR3aa: CASSPPQGGDGNEQFF; CDR3nt: TGTGCCAGCTCACCTCCACAGGGAGGAGACGGAAATGAGCAGTTCTTC; abundance: -; v_gene: TRBV18; d_gene: -; j_gene: TRBJ2-1
CDR3aa: CASSLASGYEQYF; CDR3nt: TGTGCCAGCAGCTTGGCCAGTGGTTACGAGCAGTACTTC; abundance: -; v_gene: TRBV5-4; d_gene: -; j_gene: TRBJ2-7
CDR3aa: CASREAGEETQYF; CDR3nt: TGTGCCAGCCGGGAGGCAGGGGAAGAGACCCAGTACTTC; abundance: few; v_gene: TRBV28; d_gene: -; j_gene: TRBJ2-5
CDR3aa: CASSFWTSPELNEQFF; CDR3nt: TGCGCCAGCAGCTTCTGGACTAGCCCGGAACTCAATGAGCAGTTCTTC; abundance: few; v_gene: TRBV5-1; d_gene: TRBD2; j_gene: TRBJ2-1
CDR3aa: CASRLTDNTEAFF; CDR3nt: TGTGCCAGCAGATTGACGGATAACACTGAAGCTTTCTTT; abundance: -; v_gene: TRBV28; d_gene: -; j_gene: TRBJ1-1
CDR3aa: CASSSQVALMEGQPQHF; CDR3nt: TGTGCCAGCAGTTCCCAGGTGGCACTTATGGAGGGTCAGCCCCAGCATTTT; abundance: many; v_gene: TRBV27; d_gene: -; j_gene: TRBJ1-5
CDR3aa: CASSPPGRTNEKLFF; CDR3nt: TGTGCCAGCAGCCCGCCCGGGAGGACTAATGAAAAACTGTTTTTT; abundance: -; v_gene: TRBV5-8; d_gene: -; j_gene: TRBJ1-4
CDR3aa: CASSRATNLGEQFF; CDR3nt: TGTGCCAGCAGCCGAGCCACTAACTTGGGTGAGCAGTTCTTC; abundance: -; v_gene: TRBV14; d_gene: -; j_gene: TRBJ2-1
CDR3aa: CASSIPRQKPMNTEAFF; CDR3nt: TGTGCCAGTAGTATACCTCGACAGAAACCCATGAACACTGAAGCTTTCTTT; abundance: -; v_gene: TRBV19; d_gene: -; j_gene: TRBJ1-1
CDR3aa: CASSLGPGGYNEQFF; CDR3nt: TGTGCCAGCAGCTTAGGACCGGGGGGCTACAATGAGCAGTTCTTC; abundance: -; v_gene: TRBV7-3; d_gene: TRBD2; j_gene: TRBJ2-1
CDR3aa: CASSFTGTVKAFF; CDR3nt: TGTGCCAGCAGCTTTACCGGGACAGTGAAAGCTTTCTTT; abundance: few; v_gene: TRBV7-2; d_gene: TRBD1; j_gene: TRBJ1-1
CDR3aa: CASSSYHREGKNIQYF; CDR3nt: TGTGCCAGCAGCTCATACCACAGGGAAGGCAAAAACATTCAGTACTTC; abundance: once; v_gene: TRBV14; d_gene: -; j_gene: TRBJ2-4
CDR3aa: CATQGLARNNEQFF; CDR3nt: TGTGCCACTCAAGGACTAGCAAGAAACAATGAGCAGTTCTTC; abundance: -; v_gene: TRBV15; d_gene: TRBD2; j_gene: TRBJ2-1
CDR3aa: CASSLSTQLSYEQYF; CDR3nt: TGTGCCAGCAGCTTGTCCACTCAGCTCTCCTACGAGCAGTACTTC; abundance: -; v_gene: TRBV5-5; d_gene: -; j_gene: TRBJ2-7
CDR3aa: CASSYQAARNGYTF; CDR3nt: TGTGCCAGCAGTTACCAAGCGGCCAGGAACGGCTACACCTTC; abundance: -; v_gene: TRBV28; d_gene: -; j_gene: TRBJ1-2
CDR3aa: CASSSVRGAGYEQYF; CDR3nt: TGTGCCAGCAGCTCCGTTAGGGGGGCAGGGTACGAGCAGTACTTC; abundance: -; v_gene: TRBV11-2; d_gene: -; j_gene: TRBJ2-7
CDR3aa: CASSLARLSCYEQYF; CDR3nt: TGTGCTAGCAGCTTAGCGAGGTTATCCTGCTACGAGCAGTACTTC; abundance: -; v_gene: TRBV7-7; d_gene: -; j_gene: TRBJ2-7
CDR3aa: CASSLDGGSLGYEQYF; CDR3nt: TGCGCCAGCAGCTTGGACGGGGGCTCGTTGGGATACGAGCAGTACTTC; abundance: -; v_gene: TRBV5-1; d_gene: -; j_gene: TRBJ2-7
CDR3aa: CASREFYNEQFF; CDR3nt: TGCGCCAGCCGGGAGTTCTACAATGAGCAGTTCTTC; abundance: -; v_gene: TRBV10-2; d_gene: -; j_gene: TRBJ2-1
CDR3aa: CASSQTSGRYNEQFF; CDR3nt: TGTGCCAGCAGCCAAACTAGCGGGAGGTACAATGAGCAGTTCTTC; abundance: -; v_gene: TRBV5-6; d_gene: TRBD2; j_gene: TRBJ2-1
CDR3aa: CASSLGLALLGGEQFF; CDR3nt: TGTGCCAGCAGCTTAGGACTAGCGCTACTAGGGGGTGAGCAGTTCTTC; abundance: -; v_gene: TRBV5-4; d_gene: TRBD2; j_gene: TRBJ2-1
CDR3aa: CASSQDSGTEQFF; CDR3nt: TGCGCCAGCAGCCAAGATAGCGGTACTGAGCAGTTCTTC; abundance: -; v_gene: TRBV4-3; d_gene: -; j_gene: TRBJ2-1
CDR3aa: CASRGIRGTLLDEQYF; CDR3nt: TGTGCCAGCAGAGGGATCAGGGGGACTCTCCTGGACGAGCAGTACTTC; abundance: -; v_gene: TRBV2; d_gene: -; j_gene: TRBJ2-7